This TCR beta chain was identified during a study of OX40 agonist ivuxolimab in advanced cancers. Whole-study findings and limits: Determination of antigen specificity was not performed for the expanded peripheral T cells. Blood T cells, both CD4+ and CD8+, expanded clonally by week 6 at 0.1 to 3.0 mg/kg. In general, CD8+ T cells held more expanded clones than CD4+ did, on average.

Sequenced by immunoSEQ multiplex PCR; TCRdb stores in-frame clones only, minus some. The sample has around 68,000 clones, less than 95% seen once. Germline V gene sequence: CDR1 MNHNS, CDR2 SASEGT. The CDR3 has 15 residues. V lost 3 bases to trimming and J lost 5 bases, with 16 bases between them. This clone was recorded once. No antigen is known for it. This TCR came from an adult with an advanced solid tumor such as melanoma, head and neck, liver or kidney cancer. The J gene is TRBJ2-5, the V gene TRBV6-1, with D maybe TRBD1 (5 bases). The sequencing here drew on CD4+ or CD8+ T cells sorted from blood, taken in a trial of the OX40 agonist ivuxolimab. For the CDR3, the DNA is TGTGCCAGCAGTGAGCCAGGGTTGGGTGTGGAGACCCAGTACTTC. Protein sequence: CASSEPGLGVETQYF.